Detailed here is one TCR beta chain. Its antigen is still unknown. Donors were nominally healthy when sampled, though unrecorded immune exposures were likely. This sample stems from a study of cytomegalovirus exposure and HLA in healthy donors. The primer mix had 60 Vbeta and 13 Jbeta primers. Produced via immunoSEQ multiplex PCR; TCRdb's table is partial and in-frame only. The profile shows around 150,000 clones, approximately 80% of them singletons. Study-level points and caveats: A later analysis appeared to link common viral pathogens to several of the most significant clusters. Cytomegalovirus-associated status was assigned to 150 to 200 TCR beta chains. A previous analysis found most TCR beta V segments productive roughly 87% or roughly 30% of the time.

The source is a man in his fifties in good health and CMV-seronegative. The sequenced material came from PBMCs.

The CDR3 is CASSLLDSYGYTF. The CDR3 region has the DNA TGTGCCAGCAGCTTACTCGACAGCTATGGCTACACCTTC. The rearrangement links TRBV7-9 to TRBJ1-2, with a weak D call TRBD1 (5 bases). Trimming left V 2 bases short and J 4 bases short, with 8 bases between. CDR1 SEHNR and CDR2 FQNEAQ come from the germline V gene (reference sequence). The CDR3 covers 13 residues.